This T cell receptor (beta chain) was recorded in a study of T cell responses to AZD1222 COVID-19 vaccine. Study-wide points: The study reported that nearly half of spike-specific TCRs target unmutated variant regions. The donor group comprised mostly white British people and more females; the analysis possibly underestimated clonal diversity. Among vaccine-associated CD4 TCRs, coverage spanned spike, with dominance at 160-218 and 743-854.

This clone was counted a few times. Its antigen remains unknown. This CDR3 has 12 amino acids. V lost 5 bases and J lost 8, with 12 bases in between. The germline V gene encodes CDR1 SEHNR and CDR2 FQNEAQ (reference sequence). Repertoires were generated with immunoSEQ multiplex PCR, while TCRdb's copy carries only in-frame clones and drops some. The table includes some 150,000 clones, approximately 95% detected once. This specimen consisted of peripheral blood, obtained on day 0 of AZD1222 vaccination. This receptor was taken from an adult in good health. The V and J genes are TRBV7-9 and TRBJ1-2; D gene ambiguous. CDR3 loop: CASSRIEEGYTF. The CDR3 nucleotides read TGTGCCAGCAGCCGAATCGAGGAGGGCTACACCTTC. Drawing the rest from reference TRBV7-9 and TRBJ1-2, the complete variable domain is DTGVSQNPRHKITKRGQNVTFRCDPISEHNRLYWYRQTLGQGPEFLTYFQNEAQLEKSRLLSDRFSAERPKGSFSTLEIQRTEQGDSAMYLCASSRIEEGYTFGSGTRLTVV.